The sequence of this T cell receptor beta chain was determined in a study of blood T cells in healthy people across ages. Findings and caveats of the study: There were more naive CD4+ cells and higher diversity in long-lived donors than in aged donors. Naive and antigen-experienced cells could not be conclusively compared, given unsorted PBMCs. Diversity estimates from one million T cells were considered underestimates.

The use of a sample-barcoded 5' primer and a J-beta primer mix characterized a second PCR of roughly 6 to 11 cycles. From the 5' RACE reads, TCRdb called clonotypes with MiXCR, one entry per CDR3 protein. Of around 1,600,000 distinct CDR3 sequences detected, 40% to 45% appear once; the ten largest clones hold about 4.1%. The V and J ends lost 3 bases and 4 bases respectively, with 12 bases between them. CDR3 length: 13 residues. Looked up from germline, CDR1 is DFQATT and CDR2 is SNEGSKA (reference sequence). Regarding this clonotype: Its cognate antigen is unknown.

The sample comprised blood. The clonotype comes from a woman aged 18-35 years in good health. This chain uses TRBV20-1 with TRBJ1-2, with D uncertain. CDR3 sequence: CSASLGSSYGYTF. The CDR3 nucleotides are TGCAGTGCTAGCCTCGGGAGTAGCTATGGCTACACCTTC.